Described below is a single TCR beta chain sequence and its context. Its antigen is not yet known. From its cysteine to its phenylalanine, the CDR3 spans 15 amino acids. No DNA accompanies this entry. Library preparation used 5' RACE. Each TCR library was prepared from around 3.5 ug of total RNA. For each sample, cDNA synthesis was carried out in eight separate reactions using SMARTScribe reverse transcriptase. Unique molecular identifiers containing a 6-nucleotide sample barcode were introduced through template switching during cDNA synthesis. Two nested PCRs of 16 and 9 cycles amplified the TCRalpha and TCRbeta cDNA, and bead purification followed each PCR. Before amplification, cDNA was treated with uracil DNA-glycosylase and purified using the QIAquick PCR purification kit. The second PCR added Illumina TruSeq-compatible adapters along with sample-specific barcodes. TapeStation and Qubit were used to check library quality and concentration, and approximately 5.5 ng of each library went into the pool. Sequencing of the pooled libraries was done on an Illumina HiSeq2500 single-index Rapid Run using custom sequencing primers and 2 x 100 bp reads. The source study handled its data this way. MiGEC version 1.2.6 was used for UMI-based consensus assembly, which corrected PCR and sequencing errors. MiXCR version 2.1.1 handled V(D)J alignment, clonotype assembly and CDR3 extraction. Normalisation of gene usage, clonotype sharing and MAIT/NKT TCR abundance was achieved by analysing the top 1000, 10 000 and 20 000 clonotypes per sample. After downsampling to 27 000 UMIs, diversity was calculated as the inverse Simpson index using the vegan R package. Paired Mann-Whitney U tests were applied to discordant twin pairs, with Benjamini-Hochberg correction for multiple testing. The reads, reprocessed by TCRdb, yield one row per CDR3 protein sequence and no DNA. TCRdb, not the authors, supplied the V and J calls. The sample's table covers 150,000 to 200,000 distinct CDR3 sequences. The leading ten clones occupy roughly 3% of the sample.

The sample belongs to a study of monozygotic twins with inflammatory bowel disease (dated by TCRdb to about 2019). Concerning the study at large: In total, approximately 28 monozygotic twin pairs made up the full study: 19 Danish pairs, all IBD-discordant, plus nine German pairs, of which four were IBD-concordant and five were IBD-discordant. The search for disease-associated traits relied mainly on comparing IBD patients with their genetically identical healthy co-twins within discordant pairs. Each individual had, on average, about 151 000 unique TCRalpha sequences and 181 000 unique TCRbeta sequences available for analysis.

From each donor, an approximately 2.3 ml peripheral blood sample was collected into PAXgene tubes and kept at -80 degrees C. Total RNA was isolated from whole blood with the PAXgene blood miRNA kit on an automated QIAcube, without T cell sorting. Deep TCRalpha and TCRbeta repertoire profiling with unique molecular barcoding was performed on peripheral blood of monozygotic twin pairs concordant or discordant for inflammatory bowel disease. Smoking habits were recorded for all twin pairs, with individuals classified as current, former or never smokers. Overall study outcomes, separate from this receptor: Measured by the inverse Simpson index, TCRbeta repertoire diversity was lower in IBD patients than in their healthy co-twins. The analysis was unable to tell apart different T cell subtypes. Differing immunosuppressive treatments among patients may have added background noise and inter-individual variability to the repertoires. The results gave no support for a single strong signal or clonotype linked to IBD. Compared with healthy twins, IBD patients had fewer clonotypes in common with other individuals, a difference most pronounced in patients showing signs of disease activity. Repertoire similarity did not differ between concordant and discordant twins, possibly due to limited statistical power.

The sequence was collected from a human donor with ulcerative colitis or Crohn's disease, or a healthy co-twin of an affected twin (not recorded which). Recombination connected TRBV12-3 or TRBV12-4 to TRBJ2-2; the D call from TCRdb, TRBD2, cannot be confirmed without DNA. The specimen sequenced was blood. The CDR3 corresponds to CASSETSGITGELFF.